This T cell receptor beta chain was captured by sequencing in a study of T cell repertoires in cytomegalovirus infection. Across the whole study: Use of recently identified HLA-C-restricted and well-studied HLA-B-restricted CMV epitopes was part of the study.

General study findings and limits: Across the ex vivo response, the dominant clonotypes were HLA-C-restricted CMV-specific TCR beta clonotypes.

TCRdb called the reads again in MiXCR, with one record for every CDR3 protein. The sample yields about 770,000 distinct CDR3 sequences, just under 30% seen once. About this clonotype: The antigen is unknown.

This clonotype originated in a human donor in good health (CMV status not recorded). Some clones in this sample may be carry-over from other donors' samples. The sample consisted of cultured CD8+ T cells from PBMCs, taken from culture after CMV antigen stimulation.

In DNA, the CDR3 is TGTGCCAGCAGCTTGGGGGCAGGGAACGAGCAGTACTTC. The encoded protein is CASSLGAGNEQYF. The chain employs TRBV7-9 and TRBJ2-7; TRBD1 might be the D (6 bases). This CDR3 comprises 13 residues. The germline V gene has CDR1 SEHNR and CDR2 FQNEAQ (reference sequence). V was cut by 3 bases and J by 5 bases, with 11 bases left in between.